This T cell receptor beta chain was found in a study of blood T cell repertoires in COVID-19. CDR1 and CDR2 (germline): LNHDA, SQIVND (reference sequence). The CDR3 runs 14 residues. With V trimmed by 7 bases and J by 5 bases, 9 bases remained unmatched. Across roughly 25 US areas, participants ranged in age from about 18 to 89 years. Assignments of participants to cohorts depended upon their own reported clinical history. Assay: immunoSEQ multiplex PCR; the TCRdb copy retains only in-frame clones and omits some. The table includes about 63,000 clones, approximately 81% detected once. The chain combines TRBV19 with TRBJ1-2, with 8 bases fitting TRBD1. The sequence derives from a middle-aged woman with acute COVID-19. The sample was PBMCs or T cells enriched from blood (not recorded which). Here the CDR3 reads CASTRDRQRYGYTF. For the CDR3, the DNA is TGTGCCAGTACCCGGGACAGGCAACGTTATGGCTACACCTTC.